This TCR beta chain was sequenced for a study of T-cell memory formation after mild COVID-19. The CDR3 contains 12 residues. Germline V lookup: CDR1 SGHRS, CDR2 YFSETQ. Regarding this clonotype: Germline and junction disagree at one end, which may indicate a read error.

MiXCR was run by TCRdb on the 5' RACE reads, yielding one entry per CDR3 protein. The table lists 90,000 to 120,000 distinct CDR3 sequences, roughly 14% of them singletons. Material: PBMCs or a T cell subset sorted from them (not recorded which). This rearrangement joins TRBV5-1 to TRBJ2-2; the D is unclear. This TCR was recovered from a man aged 18 to 29 who had mild COVID-19 (a few samples of this study predate the infection). Cell type and time point are not known. The CDR3 loop reads CASSSNSGELFF. In nucleotides, the CDR3 is TGCGCCAGCAGCTCGAACTCCGGGGAGCTGTTTTTT. The full variable domain, completed using reference TRBV5-1 and TRBJ2-2, is KAGVTQTPRYLIKTRGQQVTLSCSPISGHRSVSWYQQTPGQGLQFLFEYFSETQRNKGNFPGRFSGRQFSNSRSEMNVSTLELGDSALYLCASSSNSGELFFGEGSRLTVL.